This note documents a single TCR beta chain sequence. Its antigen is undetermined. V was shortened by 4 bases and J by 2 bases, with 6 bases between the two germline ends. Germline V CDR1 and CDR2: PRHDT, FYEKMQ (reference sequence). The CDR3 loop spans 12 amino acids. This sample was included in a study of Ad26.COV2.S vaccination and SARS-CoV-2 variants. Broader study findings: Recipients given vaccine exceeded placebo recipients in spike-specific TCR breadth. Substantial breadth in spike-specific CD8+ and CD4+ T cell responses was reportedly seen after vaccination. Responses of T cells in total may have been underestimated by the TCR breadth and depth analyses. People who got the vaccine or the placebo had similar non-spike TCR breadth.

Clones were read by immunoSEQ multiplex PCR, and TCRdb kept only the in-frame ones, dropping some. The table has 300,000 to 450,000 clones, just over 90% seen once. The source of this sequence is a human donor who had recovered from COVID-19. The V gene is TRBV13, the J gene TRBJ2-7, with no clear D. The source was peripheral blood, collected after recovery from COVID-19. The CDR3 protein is CASSSRPYEQYF. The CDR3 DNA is TGTGCCAGCAGCTCACGGCCCTACGAGCAGTACTTC.